These 3 T cell receptor beta chains originate from one sample sequenced in a study of T cell repertoires in cytomegalovirus infection. TCRdb analysed the reads with MiXCR anew, one entry per CDR3 protein. The repertoire holds around 450,000 distinct CDR3 sequences, approximately 31% seen once, with 12% to 15% in the top ten. The material sequenced was PBMCs. Receptor source: a human donor in good health (CMV status not recorded). Some clones in this sample may be carry-over from other donors' samples.

The V gene is TRBV5-1, the J gene TRBJ1-2; TRBD1 is a possible D gene (6 bases). The germline V gene encodes CDR1 SGHRS and CDR2 YFSETQ. This CDR3 comprises 13 residues. The V and J ends lost 4 bases and 9 bases respectively, with 16 bases between them. Written as DNA, the CDR3 is TGCGCCAGCAGCCTAACGGACAGTCTCCGCTACACCTTC. Translated: CASSLTDSLRYTF.

This clonotype was seen a handful of times. The CDR3, as DNA: TGTGCCAGCAGTTCGACAGGGGGCCTAGGTGGAGAGACCCAGTACTTC. Protein: CASSSTGGLGGETQYF. The chain combines TRBV12-3 or TRBV12-4 with TRBJ2-5; 10 bases are shared with TRBD1. The CDR3 contains 16 residues. Trimming at V came to 4 bases and at J to 4 bases, leaving 9 bases not matched to a gene.

This clonotype appeared once. The CDR3 ends on some other residue instead of the conserved phenylalanine or tryptophan, so this is likely a read error. The gene calls are TRBV20-1 and TRBJ2-1, with a possible D match to TRBD1 (6 bases). The V and J ends lost 2 bases and 5 bases respectively, with 16 bases between them. This CDR3 is built from 15 residues. Germline V lookup: CDR1 DFQATT, CDR2 SNEGSKA (reference sequence). CDR3 coding DNA: TGCAGTGCTAGATCCTGGGACATCATCCACAATGAGCAGTTCTTA. It translates to CSARSWDIIHNEQFL.